The rows below give T cell receptor beta chains drawn from one sample of a study of cytomegalovirus exposure and HLA in healthy donors. Assay used: immunoSEQ multiplex PCR; TCRdb lists only in-frame clones, some missing. The table for this sample gives 150,000 to 200,000 clones. Sequenced sample: PBMCs. These receptors all stem from a man under 40 in good health and CMV-seronegative. Each CDR3 is given with its conserved first and last residue. The D gene is left open where the match is weak.

cdr3_length: 17
d_call: TRBD2
v_call: TRBV19
j_call: TRBJ2-7
cdr3_aa: CASSKDAGALPSYEQYF
cdr3_nt: TGTGCCAGTAGTAAAGACGCGGGAGCCCTTCCCTCCTACGAGCAGTACTTC

cdr3_length: 16
d_call: TRBD2
v_call: TRBV7-9
j_call: TRBJ2-5
cdr3_aa: CASSLGGLAAQETQYF
cdr3_nt: TGTGCCAGCAGCTTAGGGGGACTAGCGGCCCAAGAGACCCAGTACTTC

cdr3_length: 13
d_call: TRBD1
v_call: TRBV9
j_call: TRBJ1-2
cdr3_aa: CASTRDRAYGYTF
cdr3_nt: TGTGCCAGCACCCGGGACAGGGCCTATGGCTACACCTTC

cdr3_length: 16
d_call: TRBD1
v_call: TRBV19
j_call: TRBJ1-5
cdr3_aa: CGSSYIDRGKGQPQHF
cdr3_nt: TGTGGCTCATCCTACATCGACAGGGGGAAGGGTCAGCCCCAGCATTTT

cdr3_length: 16
d_call: TRBD1
v_call: TRBV6-5
j_call: TRBJ1-5
cdr3_aa: CASSSGQGARGQPQHF
cdr3_nt: TGTGCCAGCAGTTCGGGACAGGGGGCGAGGGGTCAGCCCCAGCATTTT

cdr3_length: 11
d_call: -
v_call: TRBV7-2
j_call: TRBJ1-2
cdr3_aa: CASSLQGGYTF
cdr3_nt: TGTGCCAGCAGCCTACAGGGTGGCTACACCTTC

cdr3_length: 16
d_call: -
v_call: TRBV2
j_call: TRBJ1-4
cdr3_aa: CASSYRVGGANEKLFF
cdr3_nt: TGTGCCAGCAGTTATAGGGTCGGGGGAGCTAATGAAAAACTGTTTTTT

cdr3_length: 16
d_call: TRBD2
v_call: TRBV18
j_call: TRBJ2-5
cdr3_aa: CASSPFSGGADETQYF
cdr3_nt: TGTGCCAGCTCACCTTTTAGCGGGGGGGCCGATGAGACCCAGTACTTC

cdr3_length: 11
d_call: TRBD1
v_call: TRBV2
j_call: TRBJ1-2
cdr3_aa: CASPPRGGYTF
cdr3_nt: TGTGCCAGCCCCCCCAGGGGGGGCTACACCTTC

cdr3_length: 15
d_call: -
v_call: TRBV7-2
j_call: TRBJ2-3
cdr3_aa: CASSLGQGTTDTQYF
cdr3_nt: TGTGCCAGCAGCTTAGGGCAGGGGACGACAGATACGCAGTATTTT

cdr3_length: 15
d_call: -
v_call: TRBV7-2
j_call: TRBJ2-5
cdr3_aa: CASSLGGALQETQYF
cdr3_nt: TGTGCCAGCAGCTTAGGTGGGGCACTCCAAGAGACCCAGTACTTC

cdr3_length: 14
d_call: -
v_call: TRBV7-9
j_call: TRBJ2-1
cdr3_aa: CASSLASTYNEQFF
cdr3_nt: TGTGCCAGCAGCTTAGCTAGTACCTACAATGAGCAGTTCTTC

cdr3_length: 14
d_call: TRBD2
v_call: TRBV11-2
j_call: TRBJ2-3
cdr3_aa: CASSLQTSGDTQYF
cdr3_nt: TGTGCCAGCAGCTTACAGACTAGCGGAGATACGCAGTATTTT

cdr3_length: 15
d_call: TRBD1
v_call: TRBV4-1
j_call: TRBJ1-1
cdr3_aa: CASSQVTRGRTEAFF
cdr3_nt: TGCGCCAGCAGCCAAGTGACCAGGGGGAGAACTGAAGCTTTCTTT

cdr3_length: 16
d_call: -
v_call: TRBV11-2
j_call: TRBJ2-5
cdr3_aa: CASSLRQSVQQETQYF
cdr3_nt: TGTGCCAGCAGCTTGCGTCAAAGCGTTCAGCAAGAGACCCAGTACTTC

cdr3_length: 14
d_call: -
v_call: TRBV5-4
j_call: TRBJ2-7
cdr3_aa: CASSLSYESYEQYF
cdr3_nt: TGTGCCAGCAGCTTGAGTTACGAGTCCTACGAGCAGTACTTC

cdr3_length: 14
d_call: TRBD1
v_call: TRBV18
j_call: TRBJ1-1
cdr3_aa: CASSWGTVNTEAFF
cdr3_nt: TGTGCCAGCTCCTGGGGGACAGTCAACACTGAAGCTTTCTTT

cdr3_length: 14
d_call: -
v_call: TRBV5-1
j_call: TRBJ1-2
cdr3_aa: CASSLPDTLRSYTF
cdr3_nt: TGCGCCAGCAGCCTCCCGGACACCCTCCGGAGCTACACCTTC

cdr3_length: 15
d_call: TRBD1
v_call: TRBV6-6
j_call: TRBJ1-2
cdr3_aa: CASSYPGTGGDGYTF
cdr3_nt: TGTGCCAGCAGTTACCCCGGGACAGGGGGCGATGGCTACACCTTC

cdr3_length: 14
d_call: TRBD1
v_call: TRBV6-5
j_call: TRBJ2-7
cdr3_aa: CASSRTGRTYEQYF
cdr3_nt: TGTGCCAGCAGCCGGACAGGAAGGACCTACGAGCAGTACTTC

cdr3_length: 17
d_call: -
v_call: TRBV6-1
j_call: TRBJ1-5
cdr3_aa: CASSELVGDGGNQPQHF
cdr3_nt: TGTGCCAGCAGTGAGCTAGTCGGCGACGGTGGCAATCAGCCCCAGCATTTT

cdr3_length: 20
d_call: -
v_call: TRBV4-1
j_call: TRBJ1-1
cdr3_aa: CASSQERSTSGTLRNTEAFF
cdr3_nt: TGCGCCAGCAGCCAAGAAAGGTCGACAAGCGGAACCCTTAGGAACACTGAAGCTTTCTTT

cdr3_length: 17
d_call: TRBD2
v_call: TRBV19
j_call: TRBJ2-7
cdr3_aa: CASSPSGLAGGGGEQYF
cdr3_nt: TGTGCCAGTAGCCCGTCGGGGCTAGCGGGAGGCGGCGGGGAGCAGTACTTC

cdr3_length: 15
d_call: -
v_call: TRBV6-1
j_call: TRBJ1-5
cdr3_aa: CASSDRERVYQPQHF
cdr3_nt: TGTGCCAGCAGTGATCGGGAAAGGGTTTATCAGCCCCAGCATTTT

cdr3_length: 13
d_call: -
v_call: TRBV4-1
j_call: TRBJ1-1
cdr3_aa: CASSRNRNTEAFF
cdr3_nt: TGCGCCAGCAGCCGAAACAGGAACACTGAAGCTTTCTTT

cdr3_length: 15
d_call: -
v_call: TRBV7-6
j_call: TRBJ2-3
cdr3_aa: CASSSVGGQTDTQYF
cdr3_nt: TGTGCCAGCAGCTCCGTGGGGGGGCAAACAGATACGCAGTATTTT

cdr3_length: 15
d_call: TRBD1
v_call: TRBV19
j_call: TRBJ2-5
cdr3_aa: CASSIVSDREETQYF
cdr3_nt: TGTGCCAGTAGTATAGTAAGCGACAGGGAAGAGACCCAGTACTTC

cdr3_length: 18
d_call: TRBD2
v_call: TRBV14
j_call: TRBJ2-1
cdr3_aa: CASSQGTSGTIVSSEQFF
cdr3_nt: TGTGCCAGCAGCCAAGGGACTAGCGGGACCATAGTTTCCAGTGAGCAGTTCTTC

cdr3_length: 16
d_call: -
v_call: TRBV6-1
j_call: TRBJ2-7
cdr3_aa: CASSGGTDDPTYEQYF
cdr3_nt: TGTGCCAGCAGTGGCGGGACAGATGACCCAACCTACGAGCAGTACTTC

cdr3_length: 13
d_call: -
v_call: TRBV28
j_call: TRBJ1-3
cdr3_aa: CATTVSSGNTIYF
cdr3_nt: TGTGCCACGACAGTAAGCTCTGGAAACACCATATATTTT

cdr3_length: 15
d_call: -
v_call: TRBV6-4
j_call: TRBJ2-6
cdr3_aa: CASSEGGSGANVLTF
cdr3_nt: TGTGCCAGCAGTGAGGGGGGCTCTGGGGCCAACGTCCTGACTTTC

cdr3_length: 18
d_call: -
v_call: TRBV28
j_call: TRBJ1-2
cdr3_aa: CASSTNRRRVAHPYGYTF
cdr3_nt: TGTGCCAGCAGTACTAACCGACGAAGAGTAGCCCATCCCTATGGCTACACCTTC

cdr3_length: 14
d_call: -
v_call: TRBV5-8
j_call: TRBJ2-1
cdr3_aa: CASSFLGSNNEQFF
cdr3_nt: TGTGCCAGCAGCTTTCTGGGCAGTAACAATGAGCAGTTCTTC

cdr3_length: 16
d_call: TRBD1
v_call: TRBV5-1
j_call: TRBJ1-1
cdr3_aa: CASQVRGYPMNTEAFF
cdr3_nt: TGCGCCAGCCAAGTCAGGGGGTACCCTATGAACACTGAAGCTTTCTTT

cdr3_length: 12
d_call: -
v_call: TRBV15
j_call: TRBJ2-1
cdr3_aa: CATSRVTGEQFF
cdr3_nt: TGTGCCACCAGCAGAGTAACCGGGGAGCAGTTCTTC

cdr3_length: 15
d_call: TRBD1
v_call: TRBV11-1
j_call: TRBJ1-3
cdr3_aa: CASSAGQSSGNTIYF
cdr3_nt: TGTGCCAGCAGCGCGGGACAGAGCTCTGGAAACACCATATATTTT

cdr3_length: 15
d_call: TRBD2
v_call: TRBV5-1
j_call: TRBJ2-3
cdr3_aa: CASSLPRGGTDTQYF
cdr3_nt: TGCGCCAGCAGCTTGCCCCGGGGGGGCACAGATACGCAGTATTTT

cdr3_length: 14
d_call: -
v_call: TRBV21-1
j_call: TRBJ2-7
cdr3_aa: CASSPGTSVYEQYF
cdr3_nt: TGTGCCAGCAGTCCCGGGACTAGCGTCTACGAGCAGTACTTC

cdr3_length: 13
d_call: -
v_call: TRBV5-4
j_call: TRBJ1-2
cdr3_aa: CASSLGDYYGYTF
cdr3_nt: TGTGCCAGCAGCTTGGGGGACTACTATGGCTACACCTTC